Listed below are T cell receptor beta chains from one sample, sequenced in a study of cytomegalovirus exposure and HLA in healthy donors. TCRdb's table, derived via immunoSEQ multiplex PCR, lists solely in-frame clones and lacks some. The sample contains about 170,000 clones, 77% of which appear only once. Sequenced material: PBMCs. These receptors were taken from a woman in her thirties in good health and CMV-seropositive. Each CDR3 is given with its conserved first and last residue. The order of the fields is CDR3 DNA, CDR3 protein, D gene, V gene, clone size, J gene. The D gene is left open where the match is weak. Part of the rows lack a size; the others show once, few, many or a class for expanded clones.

cdr3_nt: TGCAGTGCTAGAGATCAGGGGGAAGCTTTCTTT
cdr3_aa: CSARDQGEAFF
d_call: NA
v_call: TRBV20-1
clone_size: NA
j_call: TRBJ1-1

cdr3_nt: TGTGCCAGCAGTTTATATCAGGGGTCTAACTATGGCTACACCTTC
cdr3_aa: CASSLYQGSNYGYTF
d_call: NA
v_call: TRBV28
clone_size: NA
j_call: TRBJ1-2

cdr3_nt: TGTGCCAGCAGCGATAGTAGCGGGAGGGCGGATGAGCAGTTCTTC
cdr3_aa: CASSDSSGRADEQFF
d_call: TRBD2
v_call: TRBV7-9
clone_size: NA
j_call: TRBJ2-1

cdr3_nt: TGCGCCAGCAGCCAATTACAGGGCAAATACGAGCAGTACTTC
cdr3_aa: CASSQLQGKYEQYF
d_call: NA
v_call: TRBV4-3
clone_size: NA
j_call: TRBJ2-7

cdr3_nt: TGTGCCAGCAGTGCCAGTCGGCAGGGATCTGCCGGGGAGCTGTTTTTT
cdr3_aa: CASSASRQGSAGELFF
d_call: NA
v_call: TRBV2
clone_size: NA
j_call: TRBJ2-2

cdr3_nt: TGTGCCAGCTCACCAGGGTCGTCAGGAGGGGCCTATGGCTACACCTTC
cdr3_aa: CASSPGSSGGAYGYTF
d_call: NA
v_call: TRBV18
clone_size: NA
j_call: TRBJ1-2

cdr3_nt: TGTGCCAGCTCATTACAGGGATCGGCTCAGCCCCAGCATTTT
cdr3_aa: CASSLQGSAQPQHF
d_call: NA
v_call: TRBV18
clone_size: once
j_call: TRBJ1-5

cdr3_nt: TGTGCTAGTGGTTTGGCTAGCCGCACAGATACGCAGTATTTT
cdr3_aa: CASGLASRTDTQYF
d_call: NA
v_call: TRBV12-5
clone_size: NA
j_call: TRBJ2-3

cdr3_nt: TGTGCCAGCAGCTTGGTAGTGGGGGGGGACGAGCAGTACTTC
cdr3_aa: CASSLVVGGDEQYF
d_call: TRBD2
v_call: TRBV5-4
clone_size: NA
j_call: TRBJ2-7

cdr3_nt: TGCGCCAGCAGCCAAGTGGCGGTAGGCTCGGGGGAGCAGTACTTC
cdr3_aa: CASSQVAVGSGEQYF
d_call: NA
v_call: TRBV4-3
clone_size: NA
j_call: TRBJ2-7

cdr3_nt: TGTGCCAGCAGCTTGATCAACTACGAGCAGTACTTC
cdr3_aa: CASSLINYEQYF
d_call: NA
v_call: TRBV5-6
clone_size: NA
j_call: TRBJ2-7

cdr3_nt: TGTGCCAGCAGCTTAGGAATTTCAGGTTACGAGCAGTACTTC
cdr3_aa: CASSLGISGYEQYF
d_call: NA
v_call: TRBV7-2
clone_size: NA
j_call: TRBJ2-7

cdr3_nt: TGTGCCACCAGCAGAGATTACGGTTTTTCAGATACGCAGTATTTT
cdr3_aa: CATSRDYGFSDTQYF
d_call: NA
v_call: TRBV15
clone_size: few
j_call: TRBJ2-3

cdr3_nt: TGTGCCATCAGTGTCCTAGCGGGAGACAATGAGCAGTTCTTC
cdr3_aa: CAISVLAGDNEQFF
d_call: TRBD2
v_call: TRBV10-3
clone_size: NA
j_call: TRBJ2-1

cdr3_nt: TGCGCCAGCAGCCAAGAAGGATACAGCCCTAAAGATACGCAGTATTTT
cdr3_aa: CASSQEGYSPKDTQYF
d_call: NA
v_call: TRBV4-3
clone_size: NA
j_call: TRBJ2-3

cdr3_nt: TGTGCCAGCAGCCCTCTATGGGGCGATGAGCAGTTCTTC
cdr3_aa: CASSPLWGDEQFF
d_call: NA
v_call: TRBV27
clone_size: NA
j_call: TRBJ2-1

cdr3_nt: TGTGCCAGCAGTGAGCAGGGACATAGCAATCAGCCCCAGCATTTT
cdr3_aa: CASSEQGHSNQPQHF
d_call: NA
v_call: TRBV2
clone_size: NA
j_call: TRBJ1-5

cdr3_nt: TGTGCCTGGAGTCCCGACAGGGGGCCCTACGAGCAGTACTTC
cdr3_aa: CAWSPDRGPYEQYF
d_call: TRBD1
v_call: TRBV30
clone_size: few
j_call: TRBJ2-7

cdr3_nt: TGCGCCAGCAGCTCGGGACAGGGGGCAAATGGGGCCAACGTCCTGACTTTC
cdr3_aa: CASSSGQGANGANVLTF
d_call: TRBD1
v_call: TRBV5-1
clone_size: once
j_call: TRBJ2-6

cdr3_nt: TGTGCCAGCAGTTACTCTCCAGGACAGGGAGTTGTTGAGCAGTTCTTC
cdr3_aa: CASSYSPGQGVVEQFF
d_call: TRBD1
v_call: TRBV6-6
clone_size: NA
j_call: TRBJ2-1

cdr3_nt: TGTGCCAGCAGCCGGGAGGACTCCTACAATGAGCAGTTCTTC
cdr3_aa: CASSREDSYNEQFF
d_call: TRBD2
v_call: TRBV27
clone_size: once
j_call: TRBJ2-1

cdr3_nt: TGTGCCAGCAGCTCGCTGTCAGCAGGGGCCGCCGAGCAGTACTTC
cdr3_aa: CASSSLSAGAAEQYF
d_call: NA
v_call: TRBV7-2
clone_size: few
j_call: TRBJ2-7

cdr3_nt: TGTGCCAGCAGCCCCCTAGGGGGCTCCTACAATGAGCAGTTCTTC
cdr3_aa: CASSPLGGSYNEQFF
d_call: NA
v_call: TRBV5-5
clone_size: NA
j_call: TRBJ2-1

cdr3_nt: TGTGCCAGCAGCCGAGGGACAGGGGGAGGTTACAATGAGCAGTTCTTC
cdr3_aa: CASSRGTGGGYNEQFF
d_call: TRBD1
v_call: TRBV5-8
clone_size: NA
j_call: TRBJ2-1

cdr3_nt: TGCGCCAGCAGCGTAACCTGGACAGGGGGGAATACCGGGGAGCTGTTTTTT
cdr3_aa: CASSVTWTGGNTGELFF
d_call: TRBD1
v_call: TRBV5-1
clone_size: few
j_call: TRBJ2-2

cdr3_nt: TGTGCCAGCAGTGAACCCGGGACAACTTTCACAGATACGCAGTATTTT
cdr3_aa: CASSEPGTTFTDTQYF
d_call: NA
v_call: TRBV28
clone_size: NA
j_call: TRBJ2-3

cdr3_nt: TGTGCCAGTAGTCAGCCCGGGACAGGGGCCTCCTACGAGCAGTACTTC
cdr3_aa: CASSQPGTGASYEQYF
d_call: TRBD1
v_call: TRBV19
clone_size: NA
j_call: TRBJ2-7

cdr3_nt: TGCGCCAGCAGCGCAATGTCAGCAACTAATGAAAAACTGTTTTTT
cdr3_aa: CASSAMSATNEKLFF
d_call: NA
v_call: TRBV5-1
clone_size: NA
j_call: TRBJ1-4

cdr3_nt: TGTGCCAGCGGCACAAACATAAATGAGCAGTTCTTC
cdr3_aa: CASGTNINEQFF
d_call: NA
v_call: TRBV7-9
clone_size: NA
j_call: TRBJ2-1

cdr3_nt: TGTGCCAGCAGCTTTGCACAGAACACCGGGGAGCTGTTTTTT
cdr3_aa: CASSFAQNTGELFF
d_call: NA
v_call: TRBV7-7
clone_size: NA
j_call: TRBJ2-2

cdr3_nt: TGTGCCAGCAGCCTCAGGGGACTAGCGGTCAATGAGCAGTTCTTC
cdr3_aa: CASSLRGLAVNEQFF
d_call: TRBD2
v_call: TRBV28
clone_size: NA
j_call: TRBJ2-1

cdr3_nt: TGTGCCAGCAATCCGGACAGAGTGAACACTGAAGCTTTCTTT
cdr3_aa: CASNPDRVNTEAFF
d_call: NA
v_call: TRBV5-8
clone_size: once
j_call: TRBJ1-1

cdr3_nt: TGCGCCAGCAGCTTCGATGCGGGAGGGCCGTACGAGCAGTACTTC
cdr3_aa: CASSFDAGGPYEQYF
d_call: TRBD2
v_call: TRBV5-1
clone_size: NA
j_call: TRBJ2-7

cdr3_nt: TGTGCCAGCAGCGGTACAGGGGGCAGCTACGAGCAGTACTTC
cdr3_aa: CASSGTGGSYEQYF
d_call: TRBD1
v_call: TRBV9
clone_size: NA
j_call: TRBJ2-7

cdr3_nt: TGTGCCAGTTTTAGTGCATCCTACGAGCAGTACTTC
cdr3_aa: CASFSASYEQYF
d_call: NA
v_call: TRBV27
clone_size: NA
j_call: TRBJ2-7

cdr3_nt: TGTGCCAGCAGCTTAGCCGGTTCAATGTTTTTT
cdr3_aa: CASSLAGSMFF
d_call: NA
v_call: TRBV7-2
clone_size: NA
j_call: TRBJ1-4

cdr3_nt: TGTGCCAGCAGCCAATCAACTAATGAAAAACTGTTTTTT
cdr3_aa: CASSQSTNEKLFF
d_call: NA
v_call: TRBV7-8
clone_size: NA
j_call: TRBJ1-4

cdr3_nt: TGTGCCAGCTCACCAGGGTATAGCGGGAGATCGTACGAGCAGTACTTC
cdr3_aa: CASSPGYSGRSYEQYF
d_call: TRBD2
v_call: TRBV18
clone_size: NA
j_call: TRBJ2-7

cdr3_nt: TGTGCCAGCAGCCCTAACAGCTACGAGCAGTACTTC
cdr3_aa: CASSPNSYEQYF
d_call: NA
v_call: TRBV7-9
clone_size: NA
j_call: TRBJ2-7

cdr3_nt: TGTGCCAGTCTCACGACAGGGGCAGCCGAAGCTTTCTTT
cdr3_aa: CASLTTGAAEAFF
d_call: TRBD1
v_call: TRBV19
clone_size: NA
j_call: TRBJ1-1

cdr3_nt: TGTGCCAGCAGCTTGGAGTCGTCTAGCGGGAGGGCCGGAACCTACAATGAGCAGTTCTTC
cdr3_aa: CASSLESSSGRAGTYNEQFF
d_call: TRBD2
v_call: TRBV5-8
clone_size: NA
j_call: TRBJ2-1